This TCR beta chain was observed in a study of CD8 T cells in ankylosing spondylitis. This clonotype has at least ten counts. The target antigen is unknown. TCRdb re-derived calls from the 5' RACE reads in MiXCR, one entry per CDR3 protein. The sample has 250,000 to 300,000 distinct CDR3 sequences; around 19% are singletons. Study findings and constraints: From matched ankylosing spondylitis synovial fluid, disease-linked clones were reportedly recovered at significantly enriched levels. Seemingly distinctive of ankylosing spondylitis blood was a TCR beta motif formed by eight highly homologous variants. Previously reported in reactive arthritis synovial fluid and blood were some of the motif variants.

The specimen sequenced was blood, either unsorted or a sorted T cell fraction (not recorded which). The TCR was taken from a male donor with ankylosing spondylitis or in good health (not recorded which).

CDR3 residues: CSARDPNRGVNTGELFF. CDR3 sequence (DNA): TGCAGTGCTAGAGATCCGAACAGGGGTGTGAACACCGGGGAGCTGTTTTTT. The chain employs TRBV20-1 and TRBJ2-2, with 7 bases fitting TRBD1. Losses at the gene ends were 0 bases for V and 1 base for J; bases not matched to a gene: 8. Per the germline V gene, CDR1 is DFQATT and CDR2 is SNEGSKA (reference sequence). The CDR3 contains 17 residues.